The 5 T cell receptor beta chains presented below share a single source sample, sequenced in a study of identical twins. One entry per CDR3 protein, called by TCRdb with MiXCR from the 5' RACE reads. The sample has more than 200,000 distinct CDR3 sequences, more than 13% seen once. Source material: memory (CD45RO+) T cells sorted from blood. The receptors derive from a woman younger than 35 in good health.

The V gene is TRBV12-3 or TRBV12-4, the J gene TRBJ2-7; the D gene is possibly TRBD1 (8 bases). The CDR3 runs to 14 residues. Trimming left V 5 bases short and J 6 bases short, with 17 bases between. CDR3 amino acids: CASSRYRGGGEQYF. CDR3 sequence (DNA): TGTGCCAGCAGTCGGTACAGGGGGGGTGGCGAGCAGTACTTC.

V and J are TRBV5-1 and TRBJ1-2, with D maybe TRBD1 (5 bases). V was clipped by 4 bases and J by 4 bases, with 17 bases between them. From germline, CDR1 is SGHRS and CDR2 YFSETQ. This CDR3 has 15 amino acids. The DNA for the CDR3 is TGCGCCAGCAGCCCGGTGGCTCAGGGCGGCTATGGCTACACCTTC. It translates to CASSPVAQGGYGYTF.

This chain connects TRBV5-1 to TRBJ2-7; 11 bases align to TRBD1. J gave up 2 bases and V 4 bases, and 11 bases lay outside the gene matches. Germline CDR1 is SGHRS and CDR2 is YFSETQ. This CDR3 has 17 amino acids. CDR3 amino acids: CASSEGGPGQGAYEQYF. Written as DNA, the CDR3 is TGCGCCAGCAGCGAGGGAGGACCGGGACAGGGGGCCTACGAGCAGTACTTC.

The chain carries TRBV2 and TRBJ1-2; D not resolved. CDR3 length: 13 amino acids. Germline CDR1 SNHLY, CDR2 FYNNEI. Trimming shortened V by 3 bases and J by 6 bases, and 11 bases separated the two germline ends. The CDR3 DNA reads TGTGCCAGCAGTGATCTGGGAGCGGATGGCTACACCTTC. It encodes CASSDLGADGYTF. Full variable domain (outside the CDR3, taken from reference TRBV2 and TRBJ1-2): EPEVTQTPSHQVTQMGQEVILRCVPISNHLYFYWYRQILGQKVEFLVSFYNNEISEKSEIFDDQFSVERPDGSNFTLKIRSTKLEDSAMYFCASSDLGADGYTFGSGTRLTVV.

This clonotype came up a few times. The J gene is TRBJ2-7, the V gene TRBV15; D ambiguous. Germline V gene data show CDR1 as LNHNV and CDR2 as YYDKDF (reference sequence). The CDR3 spans 12 residues. Trimming cost V 3 bases and J 3 bases, with 6 bases left between them. The CDR3 loop reads CATSRNRYEQYF. DNA of the CDR3: TGTGCCACCAGCAGGAACCGCTACGAGCAGTACTTC.